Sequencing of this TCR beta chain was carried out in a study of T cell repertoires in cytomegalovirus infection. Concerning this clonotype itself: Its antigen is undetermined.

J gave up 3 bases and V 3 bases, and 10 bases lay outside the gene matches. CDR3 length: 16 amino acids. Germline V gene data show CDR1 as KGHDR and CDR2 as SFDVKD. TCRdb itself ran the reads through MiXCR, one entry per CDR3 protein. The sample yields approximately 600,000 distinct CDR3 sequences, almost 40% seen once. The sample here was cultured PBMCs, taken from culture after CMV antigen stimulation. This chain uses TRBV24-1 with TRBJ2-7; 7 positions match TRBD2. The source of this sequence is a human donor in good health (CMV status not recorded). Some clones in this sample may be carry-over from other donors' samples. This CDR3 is CATSDPRAGAVYEQYF. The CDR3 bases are TGTGCCACCAGTGATCCCAGGGCGGGAGCGGTCTACGAGCAGTACTTC.